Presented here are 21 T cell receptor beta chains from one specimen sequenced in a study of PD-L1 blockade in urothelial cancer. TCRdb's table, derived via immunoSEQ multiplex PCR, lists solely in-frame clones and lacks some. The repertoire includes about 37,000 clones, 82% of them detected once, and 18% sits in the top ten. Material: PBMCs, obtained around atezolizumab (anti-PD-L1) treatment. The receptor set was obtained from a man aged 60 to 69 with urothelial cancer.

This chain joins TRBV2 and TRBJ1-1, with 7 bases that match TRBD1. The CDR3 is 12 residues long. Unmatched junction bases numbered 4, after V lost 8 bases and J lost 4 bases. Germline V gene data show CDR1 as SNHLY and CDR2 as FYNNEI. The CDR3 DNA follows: TGTGCCAGCCAGACAGGGCCCACTGAAGCTTTCTTT. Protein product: CASQTGPTEAFF.

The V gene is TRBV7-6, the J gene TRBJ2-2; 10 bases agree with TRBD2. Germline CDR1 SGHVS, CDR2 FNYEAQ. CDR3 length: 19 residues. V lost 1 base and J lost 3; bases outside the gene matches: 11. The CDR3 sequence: CASSLEVSGGLRDTGELFF. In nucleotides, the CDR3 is TGTGCCAGCAGCTTAGAAGTTAGCGGGGGGCTTAGGGACACCGGGGAGCTGTTTTTT.

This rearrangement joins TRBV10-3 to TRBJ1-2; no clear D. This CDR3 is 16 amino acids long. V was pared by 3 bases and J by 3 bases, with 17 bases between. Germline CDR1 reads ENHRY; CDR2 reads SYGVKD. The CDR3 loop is CAISDQSGREHYGYTF. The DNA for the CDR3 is TGTGCCATCAGTGACCAGTCGGGGAGGGAACACTATGGCTACACCTTC.

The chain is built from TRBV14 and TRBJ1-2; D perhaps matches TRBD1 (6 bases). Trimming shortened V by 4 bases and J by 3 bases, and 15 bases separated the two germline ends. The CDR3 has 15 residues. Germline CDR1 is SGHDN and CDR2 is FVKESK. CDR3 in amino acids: CASSPGEGFHYGYTF. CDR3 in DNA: TGTGCCAGCAGCCCAGGGGAGGGCTTTCACTATGGCTACACCTTC.

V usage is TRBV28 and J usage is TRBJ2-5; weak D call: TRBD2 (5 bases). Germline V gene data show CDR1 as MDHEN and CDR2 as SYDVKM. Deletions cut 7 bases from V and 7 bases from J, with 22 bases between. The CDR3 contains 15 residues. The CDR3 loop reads CASTSDRGRVRTQYF. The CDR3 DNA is TGTGCCAGCACCAGCGATAGAGGGCGGGTTAGGACCCAGTACTTC.

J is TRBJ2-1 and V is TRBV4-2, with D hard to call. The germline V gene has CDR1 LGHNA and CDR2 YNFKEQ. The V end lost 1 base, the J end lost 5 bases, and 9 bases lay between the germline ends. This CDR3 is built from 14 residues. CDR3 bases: TGTGCCAGCAGCCAAGGGAGAGCAGACAATGAGCAGTTCTTC. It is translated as CASSQGRADNEQFF.

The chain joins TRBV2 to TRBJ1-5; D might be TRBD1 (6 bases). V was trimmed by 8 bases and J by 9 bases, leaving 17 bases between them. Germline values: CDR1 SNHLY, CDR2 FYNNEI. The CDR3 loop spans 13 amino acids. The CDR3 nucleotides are TGTGCCAGCGGGACATTTAGTGTGGGGCCCCAGCATTTT. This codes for CASGTFSVGPQHF.

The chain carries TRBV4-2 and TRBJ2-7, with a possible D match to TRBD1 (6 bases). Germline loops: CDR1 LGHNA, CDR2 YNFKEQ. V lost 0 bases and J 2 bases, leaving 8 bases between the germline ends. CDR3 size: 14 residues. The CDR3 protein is CASSQDAGAYEQYF. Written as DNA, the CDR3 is TGTGCCAGCAGCCAAGACGCAGGGGCCTACGAGCAGTACTTC.

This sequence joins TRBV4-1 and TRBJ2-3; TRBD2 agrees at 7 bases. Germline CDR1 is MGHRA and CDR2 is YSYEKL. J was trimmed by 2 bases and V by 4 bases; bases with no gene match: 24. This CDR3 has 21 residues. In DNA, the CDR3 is TGCGCCAGCAGCCCTTGGGTGGGGGGGTGGGCTAGCGGTCAAGTCACAGATACGCAGTATTTT. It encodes CASSPWVGGWASGQVTDTQYF.

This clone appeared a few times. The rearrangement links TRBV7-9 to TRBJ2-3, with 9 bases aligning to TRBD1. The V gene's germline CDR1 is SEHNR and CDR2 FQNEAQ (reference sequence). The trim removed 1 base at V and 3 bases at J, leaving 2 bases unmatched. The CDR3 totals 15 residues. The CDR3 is CASSLDRGPTDTQYF. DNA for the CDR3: TGTGCCAGCAGCTTAGACAGGGGGCCTACAGATACGCAGTATTTT.

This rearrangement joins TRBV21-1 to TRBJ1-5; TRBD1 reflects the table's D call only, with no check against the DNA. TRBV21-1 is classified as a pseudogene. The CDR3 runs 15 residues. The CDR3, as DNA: TGTGCCAGCAGTAATAGGACAGGCTTAAATCAGCCCCAGCATTTT. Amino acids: CASSNRTGLNQPQHF.

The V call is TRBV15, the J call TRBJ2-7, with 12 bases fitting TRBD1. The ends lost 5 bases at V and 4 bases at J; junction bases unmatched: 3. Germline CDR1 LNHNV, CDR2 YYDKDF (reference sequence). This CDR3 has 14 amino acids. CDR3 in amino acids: CATSGDRGRYEQYF. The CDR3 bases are TGTGCCACCAGCGGGGACAGGGGGCGATACGAGCAGTACTTC.

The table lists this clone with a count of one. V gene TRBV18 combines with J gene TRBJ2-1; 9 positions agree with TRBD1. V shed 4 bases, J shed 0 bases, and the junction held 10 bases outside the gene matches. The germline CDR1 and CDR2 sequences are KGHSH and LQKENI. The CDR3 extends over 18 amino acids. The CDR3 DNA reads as TGTGCCAGCTCACTGGGACAGGGTCCCCTAAGCTCCTACAATGAGCAGTTCTTC. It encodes CASSLGQGPLSSYNEQFF.

CDR3 bases: TGTGCCAGCAGTTATCGACAGGGGGACGGCTATGGCTACACCTTC. Protein sequence: CASSYRQGDGYGYTF. The chain uses TRBV2 and TRBJ1-2, with 9 bases matching TRBD1. In germline, CDR1 is SNHLY, CDR2 FYNNEI. The CDR3 is 15 residues long. Unmatched junction bases numbered 8, after V lost 5 bases and J lost 4 bases.

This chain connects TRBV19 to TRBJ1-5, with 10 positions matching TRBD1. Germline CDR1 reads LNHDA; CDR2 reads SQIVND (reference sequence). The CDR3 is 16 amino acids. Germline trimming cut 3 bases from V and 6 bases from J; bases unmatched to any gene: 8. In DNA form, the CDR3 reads TGTGCCAGTAGTATTGTGACAGGGGGCGCGGGTCAGCCCCAGCATTTT. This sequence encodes CASSIVTGGAGQPQHF.

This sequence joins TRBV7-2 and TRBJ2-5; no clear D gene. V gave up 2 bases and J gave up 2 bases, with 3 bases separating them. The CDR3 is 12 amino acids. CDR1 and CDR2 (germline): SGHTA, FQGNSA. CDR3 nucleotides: TGTGCCAGCAGCTTAATACAAGAGACCCAGTACTTC. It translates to CASSLIQETQYF.

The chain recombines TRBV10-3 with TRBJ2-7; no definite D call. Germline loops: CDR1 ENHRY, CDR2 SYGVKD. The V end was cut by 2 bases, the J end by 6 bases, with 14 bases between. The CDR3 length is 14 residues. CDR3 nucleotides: TGTGCCATCAGTGAGGATCTCGTCAGGCGCGAGCAGTACTTC. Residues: CAISEDLVRREQYF.

This CDR3 is CASSKVELEKRKQPQHF. Written as DNA, the CDR3 is TGTGCCAGCAGCAAAGTAGAACTTGAAAAACGCAAACAGCCCCAGCATTTT. J is TRBJ1-5 and V is TRBV21-1. TRBV21-1 is flagged as a pseudogene. This CDR3 spans 17 amino acids.

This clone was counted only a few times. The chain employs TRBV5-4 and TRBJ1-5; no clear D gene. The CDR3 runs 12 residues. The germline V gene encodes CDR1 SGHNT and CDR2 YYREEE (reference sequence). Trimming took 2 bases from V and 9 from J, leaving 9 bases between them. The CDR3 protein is CASSLPGGPQHF. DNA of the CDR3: TGTGCCAGCAGCTTACCGGGAGGGCCCCAGCATTTT.

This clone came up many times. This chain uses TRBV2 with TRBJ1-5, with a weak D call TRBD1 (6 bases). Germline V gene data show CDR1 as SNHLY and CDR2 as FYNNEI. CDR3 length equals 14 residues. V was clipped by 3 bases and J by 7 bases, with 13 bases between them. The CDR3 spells CASSDPTGLQPQHF. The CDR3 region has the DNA TGTGCCAGCAGTGACCCTACAGGGCTCCAGCCCCAGCATTTT.

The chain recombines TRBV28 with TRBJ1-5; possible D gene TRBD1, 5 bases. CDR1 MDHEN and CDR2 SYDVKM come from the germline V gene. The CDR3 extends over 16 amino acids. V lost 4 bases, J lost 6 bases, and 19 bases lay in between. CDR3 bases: TGTGCCAGCAGTTCCGGTTGGGGAGGAGGGGTTCAGCCCCAGCATTTT. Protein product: CASSSGWGGGVQPQHF.